These 29 T cell receptor beta chains were all obtained from the same sample, sequenced in a study of T-cell reconstitution after alpha-beta-depleted transplantation in children. The authors prepared the TCRbeta library with unique molecular identifiers. One entry per CDR3 protein results from TCRdb running MiXCR on the PCR reads. The table records 200,000 to 250,000 distinct CDR3 sequences, about 8.8% of them present only once. The material sequenced was PBMCs from the stem cell graft donor, taken from the stem cell graft. The receptors shown here come from a human donor who donated a stem cell graft to a child with SCID.

This clonotype was counted a few times. The chain uses TRBV6-1 and TRBJ1-5; 7 bases map to TRBD1. Trimming removed 7 bases from V and 5 bases from J; junction bases left unmatched: 8. Germline values: CDR1 MNHNS, CDR2 SASEGT. CDR3 length: 14 residues. CDR3 sequence: CASTGQEGDQPQHF. The CDR3 region has the DNA TGTGCCAGCACCGGACAGGAGGGGGATCAGCCCCAGCATTTT.

At least ten counts were recorded for this clonotype. The rearrangement uses TRBV24-1 and TRBJ2-1; 8 nucleotides agree with TRBD1. The CDR3 has 15 amino acids. CDR1 is KGHDR and CDR2 is SFDVKD in the germline V gene. V lost 2 bases to trimming and J lost 5 bases; unmatched junction nucleotides: 4. CDR3 amino acids: CATSDSGTGHNEQFF. The CDR3 DNA sequence: TGTGCCACCAGTGATTCGGGGACAGGCCACAATGAGCAGTTCTTC.

In its sample, this clonotype was seen many times. This chain uses TRBV4-2 with TRBJ1-2; D gene ambiguous. This CDR3 has 15 residues. Germline values: CDR1 LGHNA, CDR2 YNFKEQ. V lost 1 base and J 3 bases, leaving 12 bases between the germline ends. The CDR3 DNA follows: TGTGCCAGCAGCCAAGCGGTGTCTGCGGACTATGGCTACACCTTC. This sequence encodes CASSQAVSADYGYTF.

This clonotype was recorded at least ten times. CDR3 protein: CSARVSGHYGYTF. In nucleotides, the CDR3 is TGCAGTGCTAGAGTCTCGGGACACTATGGCTACACCTTC. The rearrangement joins TRBV20-1 to TRBJ1-2; the D gene is possibly TRBD1 (5 bases). The CDR3 spans 13 residues. From germline, CDR1 is DFQATT and CDR2 SNEGSKA (reference sequence). Trimming stripped 1 base from V and 3 bases from J, with 9 bases between.

This clonotype was detected ten times or more. The chain has TRBV20-1 and TRBJ2-2; TRBD2 matches at 13 bases. The CDR3 spans 20 residues. Trimming cost V 0 bases and J 0 bases; bases outside gene matches: 10. Germline lookup yields CDR1 DFQATT and CDR2 SNEGSKA (reference sequence). Here the CDR3 DNA reads TGCAGTGCTAGAGATCAACAAGGGACTAGCGGGGATGCGAACACCGGGGAGCTGTTTTTT. It codes for CSARDQQGTSGDANTGELFF.

This clonotype was seen ten or more times. V gene TRBV12-3 or TRBV12-4 combines with J gene TRBJ1-4; D is perhaps TRBD1 (5 bases). V was shortened by 4 bases and J by 4 bases, with 13 bases between the two germline ends. CDR3 length: 15 amino acids. CDR3 loop: CASSWGSADNEKLFF. CDR3 DNA: TGTGCCAGCAGTTGGGGGTCGGCGGATAATGAAAAACTGTTTTTT.

There are many counts of this clonotype. V gene TRBV5-1 combines with J gene TRBJ2-7; 8 bases agree with TRBD1. Looked up from germline, CDR1 is SGHRS and CDR2 is YFSETQ. V dropped 4 bases and J dropped 3; count of bases not matched to a gene: 3. The CDR3 consists of 13 residues. Written as DNA, the CDR3 is TGCGCCAGCAGCGGACAGGGCCGCTACGAGCAGTACTTC. Translating it yields CASSGQGRYEQYF.

This clonotype was seen at least ten times. The chain joins TRBV4-2 to TRBJ1-1; 9 bases agree with TRBD1. The ends lost 2 bases at V and 1 base at J; junction bases unmatched: 8. The CDR3 loop spans 17 amino acids. Germline values: CDR1 LGHNA, CDR2 YNFKEQ. The CDR3 nucleotides read TGTGCCAGCAGCCAATACCCGGGACAGGGTAGGAACACTGAAGCTTTCTTT. This translates into CASSQYPGQGRNTEAFF.

This clonotype was seen repeatedly, ten times or more. The J gene is TRBJ1-2, the V gene TRBV12-3 or TRBV12-4; 7 bases match TRBD1. The CDR3 is 13 residues long. V lost 7 bases and J lost 3; bases outside the gene matches: 5. In nucleotides, the CDR3 is TGTGCCAGCACCTTCACAGGGGACTATGGCTACACCTTC. This encodes CASTFTGDYGYTF.

This clonotype was counted ten times or more. The chain has TRBV29-1 and TRBJ1-2; the D is unclear. Deletions cut 0 bases from V and 5 bases from J, with 10 bases between. The CDR3 spans 13 residues. Germline V CDR1 and CDR2: SQVTM, ANQGSEA. CDR3 loop: CSVEDYFGYGYTF. The CDR3 nucleotides read TGCAGCGTTGAAGATTATTTTGGGTATGGCTACACCTTC.

This clonotype was recorded a few times. The rearrangement links TRBV7-6 to TRBJ2-5; D unresolved. This CDR3 spans 13 amino acids. V was clipped by 2 bases and J by 4 bases, with 8 bases between them. Germline-derived CDR1 and CDR2 are SGHVS and FNYEAQ. Written as DNA, the CDR3 is TGTGCCAGCAGCTTATCAATCGGAGAGACCCAGTACTTC. Its protein product is CASSLSIGETQYF.

This clonotype was counted many times. This sequence joins TRBV20-1 and TRBJ1-4; TRBD1 might be the D (5 bases). The CDR3 runs to 15 residues. Between the trimmed V and J ends, which lost 5 bases and 7 bases, there was a span of 20 bases. Germline CDR1 and CDR2: DFQATT and SNEGSKA (reference sequence). The CDR3 protein is CSAQSQTGDAEKLFF. Here the CDR3 DNA reads TGCAGTGCTCAAAGCCAAACAGGAGATGCTGAAAAACTGTTTTTT.

This clonotype was seen ten or more times. The chain is built from TRBV3-1 and TRBJ2-3; possible D gene TRBD2, 5 bases. Germline CDR1 and CDR2: LGHDT and YNNKEL (reference sequence). The CDR3 spans 13 residues. The V end was cut by 2 bases, the J end by 5 bases, with 8 bases between. The CDR3: CASSQFGEDTQYF. The CDR3, as DNA: TGTGCCAGCAGCCAATTCGGGGAAGATACGCAGTATTTT.

Many counts were recorded for this clonotype. This CDR3 is CASGLVIPEGPGADTIYF. The CDR3, as DNA: TGTGCTAGTGGTTTGGTCATACCCGAAGGCCCAGGGGCGGACACCATATATTTT. The chain uses TRBV12-5 and TRBJ1-3; a possible D gene is TRBD1 (6 bases). Germline-derived CDR1 and CDR2 are LGHNT and FRNRAP. Trimming left V 0 bases short and J 8 bases short, with 23 bases between. This CDR3 region has 18 residues.

In its sample, this clonotype was seen many times. This chain joins TRBV20-1 and TRBJ1-4; 10 bases are shared with TRBD1. J gave up 7 bases and V 3 bases, and 8 bases lay outside the gene matches. Germline loops: CDR1 DFQATT, CDR2 SNEGSKA (reference sequence). The CDR3 extends over 15 amino acids. The CDR3 bases are TGCAGTGCTAGGGGGACAGGGGTGGGAGGTGAAAAACTGTTTTTT. Translation: CSARGTGVGGEKLFF.

There are many counts of this clonotype. The chain is built from TRBV5-1 and TRBJ2-7, with 9 bases identical to TRBD1. In germline, CDR1 is SGHRS, CDR2 YFSETQ. CDR3 size: 14 residues. The junction had 8 bases not matched to a gene; V was cut back by 5 bases and J by 5 bases. CDR3 DNA sequence: TGCGCCAGCAGTCCCGGGACAGGGAACCACGAGCAGTACTTC. As protein: CASSPGTGNHEQYF.

The J gene is TRBJ2-7, the V gene TRBV5-5, with 11 bases that match TRBD2. The CDR3 is 15 residues long. V lost 2 bases and J lost 3; bases outside the gene matches: 4. CDR1 SGHKS and CDR2 YYEKEE come from the germline V gene (reference sequence). In DNA, the CDR3 is TGTGCCAGCAGCTTAAGACTAGCGGGGAACTACGAGCAGTACTTC. Encoded protein: CASSLRLAGNYEQYF. Supplemented by reference TRBV5-5 and TRBJ2-7, the full variable domain reads DAGVTQSPTHLIKTRGQQVTLRCSPISGHKSVSWYQQVLGQGPQFIFQYYEKEERGRGNFPDRFSARQFPNYSSELNVNALLLGDSALYLCASSLRLAGNYEQYFGPGTRLTVT.

There are many counts of this clonotype. The CDR3 DNA sequence: TGCAGTGCTAGAGCGGGCCCCCTAGCGGGGGGTCAAGAGACCCAGTACTTC. Translated, it gives CSARAGPLAGGQETQYF. The gene calls are TRBV20-1 and TRBJ2-5; 11 bases fit TRBD2. CDR1 is DFQATT, CDR2 SNEGSKA, per germline (reference sequence). V lost 1 base to trimming and J lost 2 bases; unmatched junction nucleotides: 9. This CDR3 spans 17 amino acids.

This clonotype was seen at least ten times. The rearrangement uses TRBV4-2 and TRBJ2-1; D perhaps matches TRBD2 (5 bases). This CDR3 is 14 amino acids long. Trimming left V 5 bases short and J 3 bases short, with 11 bases between. The germline gives CDR1 LGHNA, CDR2 YNFKEQ. The CDR3 reads CASSAGGLYNEQFF. CDR3 DNA sequence: TGTGCCAGCAGCGCGGGTGGACTCTACAATGAGCAGTTCTTC.

This clonotype has ten or more counts. This chain uses TRBV5-1 with TRBJ1-2; 11 bases agree with TRBD1. This CDR3 is built from 14 residues. V lost 7 bases and J lost 4; bases outside the gene matches: 6. Germline CDR1 reads SGHRS; CDR2 reads YFSETQ. CDR3: CASGRTGGVYGYTF. The CDR3 DNA sequence: TGCGCCAGCGGTCGGACAGGGGGCGTCTATGGCTACACCTTC. Based on the CDR3 plus reference TRBV5-1 and TRBJ1-2, the full variable domain is KAGVTQTPRYLIKTRGQQVTLSCSPISGHRSVSWYQQTPGQGLQFLFEYFSETQRNKGNFPGRFSGRQFSNSRSEMNVSTLELGDSALYLCASGRTGGVYGYTFGSGTRLTVV.

This clonotype was counted many times. The chain carries TRBV20-1 and TRBJ2-1; a weak D match, TRBD1 (5 bases). V lost 0 bases, J lost 10 bases, and 13 bases lay in between. There are 13 residues in the CDR3. Germline-derived CDR1 and CDR2 are DFQATT and SNEGSKA (reference sequence). CDR3 in DNA: TGCAGTGCTAGAGATCACACAGGCAGGGAGCAGTTCTTC. Its protein product is CSARDHTGREQFF.

The V and J genes are TRBV5-1 and TRBJ1-2, with a tentative D call TRBD1 (6 bases). The CDR3 length is 16 residues. Germline CDR1 reads SGHRS; CDR2 reads YFSETQ. V gave up 0 bases and J gave up 2 bases, with 14 bases separating them. CDR3 region: CASSLVGQGTNYGYTF. CDR3 sequence (DNA): TGCGCCAGCAGCTTGGTCGGGCAGGGGACCAACTATGGCTACACCTTC.

This clonotype was detected ten times or more. The chain uses TRBV25-1 and TRBJ2-1, with 8 bases matching TRBD2. The germline gives CDR1 MGHDK, CDR2 SYGVNS. V was clipped by 6 bases and J by 2 bases; unmatched bases: 9. CDR3 length: 16 amino acids. The CDR3 coding sequence is TGTGCCAGCAGCCGGGGGGGGGCGGTTGCCTACAATGAGCAGTTCTTC. Protein product: CASSRGGAVAYNEQFF.

This clonotype was recorded at least ten times. The rearrangement uses TRBV6-5 and TRBJ2-3, with TRBD1 identical over 10 bases. Germline CDR1 is MNHEY and CDR2 is SVGAGI. The CDR3 totals 17 residues. With 9 bases clipped from V and 0 bases from J, the junction kept 12 bases outside the gene matches. CDR3 in amino acids: CASWRDRGSSSTDTQYF. The CDR3 bases are TGTGCCAGTTGGCGGGACAGGGGATCTTCCAGCACAGATACGCAGTATTTT.

This clonotype was observed many times. The rearrangement uses TRBV14 and TRBJ2-1; 8 nucleotides line up with TRBD2. The V segment lost 0 bases and the J segment 6 bases; nucleotides outside the gene matches: 4. This CDR3 spans 15 amino acids. Germline V gene lookup returns CDR1 SGHDN and CDR2 FVKESK. CDR3 loop: CASSQEAGDLNEQFF. The DNA of the CDR3 is TGTGCCAGCAGCCAAGAAGCGGGGGACCTCAATGAGCAGTTCTTC.

About this clonotype: It may be a read error: a sequence one base away is much more abundant. The rearrangement uses TRBV5-1 and TRBJ1-2, with a weak D call TRBD1 (5 bases). The CDR3 covers 13 residues. Per the germline V gene, CDR1 is SGHRS and CDR2 is YFSETQ. CDR3 DNA sequence: TGCGCCAGCAGCTTACCGCAGGGCGGTGGCGACACCTTC. It is translated as CASSLPQGGGDTF.

This clonotype was detected only a few times. J is TRBJ2-1 and V is TRBV5-1, with 7 bases fitting TRBD2. J lost 6 bases, V lost 0 bases, and 12 bases had no gene match. Germline CDR1 is SGHRS and CDR2 is YFSETQ. This CDR3 has 17 residues. The CDR3 loop is CASSLVPRAGVRNEQFF. In nucleotides, the CDR3 is TGCGCCAGCAGCTTGGTTCCTCGGGCGGGGGTCCGCAATGAGCAGTTCTTC.

This clonotype was recorded many times. This rearrangement joins TRBV20-1 to TRBJ2-7; D is perhaps TRBD1 (5 bases). CDR1 and CDR2 (germline): DFQATT, SNEGSKA (reference sequence). V was pared by 2 bases and J by 3 bases, with 14 bases between. The CDR3 sequence is 14 residues long. DNA of the CDR3: TGCAGTGCTAGAAGTGGTAGCCAGGGCTACGAGCAGTACTTC. It is translated as CSARSGSQGYEQYF.

This clonotype was seen a handful of times. The J gene is TRBJ2-7, the V gene TRBV9; the D is unclear. This CDR3 region has 13 residues. V lost 6 bases to trimming and J lost 3 bases, with 13 bases between them. From germline, CDR1 is SGDLS and CDR2 YYNGEE. The CDR3 is CASTRAASYEQYF. CDR3 in DNA: TGTGCCAGCACCCGGGCGGCCAGCTACGAGCAGTACTTC.